The T cell receptor beta chain described here comes from a study of OX40 agonist ivuxolimab in advanced cancers. Background on the study: The dose-escalation group included hepatocellular carcinoma, melanoma, renal cell carcinoma and head and neck cancer. Patients were around 83% male with ages roughly 20 to 80, mean 60.

Libraries were prepared by immunoSEQ multiplex PCR; TCRdb keeps only in-frame clonotypes and omits some of them. The profile shows about 54,000 clones, more than 85% of them singletons. With autoimmune disease history or systemic immunosuppression, patients were excluded. A note on this clone: The target antigen is unknown.

Study-level results: At 0.1 to 3.0 mg/kg, CD4+ and CD8+ blood T cells expanded clonally by week 6.

The sequence came from an adult with an advanced solid tumor such as melanoma, head and neck, liver or kidney cancer. Sequenced here: CD4+ or CD8+ T cells sorted from blood, sampled in a trial of the OX40 agonist ivuxolimab.

CDR3 sequence: CASSLVREQFF. The CDR3 DNA sequence: TGCGCCAGCAGCTTGGTTCGTGAGCAGTTCTTC. This sequence joins TRBV5-1 and TRBJ2-1; D uncertain. V was cut by 0 bases and J by 9 bases, with 4 bases left in between. The CDR3 runs 11 residues. Germline V gives CDR1 SGHRS, CDR2 YFSETQ.